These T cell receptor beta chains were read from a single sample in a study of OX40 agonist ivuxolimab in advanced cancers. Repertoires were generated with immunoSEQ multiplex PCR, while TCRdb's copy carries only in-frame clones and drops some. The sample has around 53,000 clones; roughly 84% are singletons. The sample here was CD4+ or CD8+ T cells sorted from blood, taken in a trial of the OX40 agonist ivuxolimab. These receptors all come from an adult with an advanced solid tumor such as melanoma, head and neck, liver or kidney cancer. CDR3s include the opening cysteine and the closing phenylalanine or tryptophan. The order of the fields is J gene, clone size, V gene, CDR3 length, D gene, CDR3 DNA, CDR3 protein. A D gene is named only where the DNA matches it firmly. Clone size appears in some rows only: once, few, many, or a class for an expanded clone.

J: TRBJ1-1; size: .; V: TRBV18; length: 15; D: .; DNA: TGTGCCAGCTCACGAGACTCCACAGGCGACACTGAAGCTTTCTTT; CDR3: CASSRDSTGDTEAFF
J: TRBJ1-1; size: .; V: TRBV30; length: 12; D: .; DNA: TGTGCCTGGGGACACCCGGCCACTGAAGCTTTCTTT; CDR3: CAWGHPATEAFF
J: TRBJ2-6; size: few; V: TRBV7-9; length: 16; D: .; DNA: TGTGCCAGCACAAGACAGGTAACGGCTGGGGCCAACGTCCTGACTTTC; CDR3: CASTRQVTAGANVLTF
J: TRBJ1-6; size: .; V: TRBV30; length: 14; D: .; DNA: TGTGCTTGTGGGCCGGCCAGTGATAATTCACCCCTCCACTTT; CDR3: CACGPASDNSPLHF
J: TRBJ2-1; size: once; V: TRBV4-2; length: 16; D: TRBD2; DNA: TGTGCCAGCAGCCCACCCCGGACTAGCGGGGGGGCTGAGCAGTTCTTC; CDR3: CASSPPRTSGGAEQFF
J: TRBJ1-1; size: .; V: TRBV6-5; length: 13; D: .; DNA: TGTGCCAGCAGATCGACAGGGAACACTGAAGCTTTCTTT; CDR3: CASRSTGNTEAFF
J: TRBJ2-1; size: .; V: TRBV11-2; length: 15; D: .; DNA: TGTGCCAGCAGCCCGAGGAGGGGGCCTAACAATGAGCAGTTCTTC; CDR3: CASSPRRGPNNEQFF
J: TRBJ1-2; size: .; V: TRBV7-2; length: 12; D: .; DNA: TGTGCCAGCAGCTTGACGGCCGAGGGCTACACCTTC; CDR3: CASSLTAEGYTF
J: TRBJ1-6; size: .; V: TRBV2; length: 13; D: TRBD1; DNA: TGTGCCTCCAGGGGGGGGACGAATTCACCCCTCCACTTT; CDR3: CASRGGTNSPLHF
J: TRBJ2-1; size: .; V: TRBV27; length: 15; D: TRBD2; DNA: TGTGCCAGCACCCCGGGGGGTAGTTCCTACAATGAGCAGTTCTTC; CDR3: CASTPGGSSYNEQFF
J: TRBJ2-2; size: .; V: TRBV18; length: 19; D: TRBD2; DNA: TGTGCCAGCTCACCACGGCAGGGCGGAGCGGGAGCTGGTACCGGGGAGCTGTTTTTT; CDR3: CASSPRQGGAGAGTGELFF
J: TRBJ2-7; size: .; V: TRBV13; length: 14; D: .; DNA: TGTGCCAGCAGCTTAGGCCTTTCCGCGAGCGAGCAGTACTTC; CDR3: CASSLGLSASEQYF
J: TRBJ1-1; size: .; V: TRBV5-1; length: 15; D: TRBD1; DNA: TGCGCCAGCGGAGAAACGGGACAGGGCGGCACTGAAGCTTTCTTT; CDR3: CASGETGQGGTEAFF
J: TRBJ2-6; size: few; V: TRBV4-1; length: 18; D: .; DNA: TGCGCCAGCAGCCAAGACTCAGGTATCTATTCTGGGGCCAACGTCCTGACTTTC; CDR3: CASSQDSGIYSGANVLTF
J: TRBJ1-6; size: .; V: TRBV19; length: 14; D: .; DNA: TGTGCCAGTAGTATATCCTATGGAAATTCACCCCTCCACTTT; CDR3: CASSISYGNSPLHF
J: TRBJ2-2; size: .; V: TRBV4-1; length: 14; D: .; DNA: TGCGCCAGCAGCCGGTCTACGAACACCGGGGAGCTGTTTTTT; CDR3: CASSRSTNTGELFF
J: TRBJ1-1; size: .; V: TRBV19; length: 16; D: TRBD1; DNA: TGTGCCAGTAGTACCCCAGGGGGAGTGGGGGACACTGAAGCTTTCTTT; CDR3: CASSTPGGVGDTEAFF